A single sample is the source of the 10 T cell receptor beta chains below, sequenced in a study of blood T cell repertoires in COVID-19. TCRdb's table, derived via immunoSEQ multiplex PCR, lists solely in-frame clones and lacks some. The data show 140,000 to 150,000 clones, around four fifths seen once. The specimen was peripheral blood. The receptors here all came from a human donor in a cohort sampled during active COVID-19.

This clone was detected once. The CDR3: CASSEAGTENTGELFF. Written as DNA, the CDR3 is TGTGCCAGCAGTGAGGCCGGGACAGAGAACACCGGGGAGCTGTTTTTT. The chain combines TRBV25-1 with TRBJ2-2, with 7 bases aligning to TRBD1. The CDR3 sequence is 16 residues long. CDR1 MGHDK and CDR2 SYGVNS come from the germline V gene. V was clipped by 3 bases and J by 1 base; unmatched bases: 5.

This rearrangement joins TRBV5-4 to TRBJ1-2; 7 bases map to TRBD1. The CDR3 contains 17 residues. Germline V gives CDR1 SGHNT, CDR2 YYREEE (reference sequence). After removal of 0 bases from V and 7 bases from J, the junction contained 15 bases not matched to a gene. CDR3 sequence (DNA): TGTGCCAGCAGCTTGGGGGCAGGGGGACCCCAATCTGGTGGCTACACCTTC. It encodes CASSLGAGGPQSGGYTF.

J is TRBJ1-2 and V is TRBV6-1, with 12 bases matching TRBD1. The germline CDR1 and CDR2 sequences are MNHNS and SASEGT. The V and J ends lost 4 bases and 2 bases, in that order; junction bases with no gene match: 8. CDR3 length: 17 amino acids. CDR3 DNA: TGTGCCAGCAGTGGGGGGGACAGGGGGCGGAGGAACTATGGCTACACCTTC. Its protein product is CASSGGDRGRRNYGYTF.

The chain employs TRBV19 and TRBJ1-2; TRBD1 matches 11 bases. The CDR3 loop spans 15 amino acids. Germline-derived CDR1 and CDR2 are LNHDA and SQIVND (reference sequence). Losses at the gene ends were 5 bases for V and 4 bases for J; bases not matched to a gene: 6. CDR3 in DNA: TGTGCCAGTAGTCCTCCGGGACAGGGGGTCTATGGCTACACCTTC. Translating gives CASSPPGQGVYGYTF.

The J gene is TRBJ1-1, the V gene TRBV6-2 or TRBV6-3, with D possibly matching TRBD1 (6 bases). Germline V gene data show CDR1 as MNHEY and CDR2 as SVGEGT. This CDR3 is 15 amino acids long. V shed 4 bases and J shed 2 bases, with 14 bases lying between them. For the CDR3, the DNA is TGTGCCAGCAGTTCATTCCGGACAGATAACACTGAAGCTTTCTTT. Translating gives CASSSFRTDNTEAFF.

The chain links TRBV18 to TRBJ1-1; D may be TRBD1 (6 bases). This CDR3 spans 16 amino acids. Looked up from germline, CDR1 is KGHSH and CDR2 is LQKENI. V lost 2 bases to trimming and J lost 0 bases, with 13 bases between them. The CDR3: CASSPFGRGMNTEAFF. CDR3 DNA: TGTGCCAGCTCACCATTCGGAAGGGGGATGAACACTGAAGCTTTCTTT.

This chain connects TRBV28 to TRBJ1-4; TRBD1 is a possible D gene (5 bases). In germline, CDR1 is MDHEN, CDR2 SYDVKM. The CDR3 totals 14 residues. V dropped 4 bases and J dropped 3 bases, with 9 bases sitting between them. The CDR3 reads CASSSGGANEKLFF. The CDR3, as DNA: TGTGCCAGCAGTTCGGGGGGGGCTAATGAAAAACTGTTTTTT.

The chain uses TRBV18 and TRBJ1-5; weak D call: TRBD1 (5 bases). V lost 5 bases and J 0 bases, leaving 11 bases between the germline ends. Per the germline V gene, CDR1 is KGHSH and CDR2 is LQKENI. The CDR3 totals 15 residues. The CDR3 DNA reads as TGTGCCAGCTCAACCCAGGACATTAGCAATCAGCCCCAGCATTTT. Protein: CASSTQDISNQPQHF.

V and J are TRBV10-3 and TRBJ1-5; no clear D. The CDR3 loop spans 16 amino acids. Trimming took 3 bases from V and 0 from J, leaving 12 bases between them. Germline V gene lookup returns CDR1 ENHRY and CDR2 SYGVKD. CDR3 DNA: TGTGCCATCAGTGATGGAGGCCGTAATAGCAATCAGCCCCAGCATTTT. The encoded protein is CAISDGGRNSNQPQHF.

This clone was recorded only once. V usage is TRBV5-1 and J usage is TRBJ1-4; 7 bases are shared with TRBD1. The trim removed 4 bases at V and 0 bases at J, leaving 0 bases unmatched. This CDR3 has 14 amino acids. Germline values: CDR1 SGHRS, CDR2 YFSETQ. DNA for the CDR3: TGCGCCAGCAGCGGGACAGCAACTAATGAAAAACTGTTTTTT. This translates into CASSGTATNEKLFF.